Listed below are T cell receptor beta chains from one sample, sequenced in a study of a mutant IDH1 vaccine in newly diagnosed glioma. Here immunoSEQ multiplex PCR was the method, and the copy in TCRdb shows in-frame clones only, minus some. The repertoire includes approximately 92,000 clones, about four fifths of them detected once, and over 6.5% sits in the top ten. The sample in question was PBMCs, obtained from a glioma patient treated with radiotherapy, temozolomide or both. The receptors stem from a man aged 35-49 years with glioma. The CDR3 runs from the conserved cysteine through the conserved F or W. A D gene is named only where the DNA matches it firmly. Some rows have no size entry. The others give once, few or many, or a class for an expanded clone.

clone_size,j_call,v_call,d_call,cdr3_aa,cdr3_nt
.,TRBJ2-4,TRBV19,.,CASSTRPLAKNIQYF,TGTGCCAGTAGTACACGACCCCTCGCCAAAAACATTCAGTACTTC
.,TRBJ2-1,TRBV11-1,TRBD2,CASSLGTATSGELRWRQFF,TGTGCCAGCAGCCTCGGGACGGCGACTAGCGGGGAACTCCGGTGGCGGCAGTTCTTC
few,TRBJ1-6,TRBV6-1,.,CASSGQDNSPLHF,TGTGCCAGCAGTGGACAGGATAATTCACCCCTCCACTTT
.,TRBJ2-1,TRBV5-6,TRBD2,CASSPPGTSGTPYNEQFF,TGTGCCAGCAGCCCACCTGGGACTAGCGGGACCCCCTACAATGAGCAGTTCTTC
.,TRBJ1-1,TRBV6-5,.,CASSRRRFTTEAFF,TGTGCCAGCAGTCGAAGGCGGTTTACCACTGAAGCTTTCTTT
.,TRBJ2-1,TRBV7-6,TRBD1,CASSLPATGLYNEQFF,TGTGCCAGCAGCCTGCCGGCGACAGGGCTTTACAATGAGCAGTTCTTC
.,TRBJ1-3,TRBV7-2,.,CASSLVGRATGNTIYF,TGTGCCAGCAGCTTAGTCGGCAGGGCAACTGGAAACACCATATATTTT
.,TRBJ2-5,TRBV7-9,TRBD1,CASSSTGGQETQYF,TGTGCCAGCAGCTCGACAGGGGGCCAGGAGACCCAGTACTTC
.,TRBJ2-7,TRBV7-8,.,CASSRRGGETYEQYF,TGTGCCAGCAGCCGCAGGGGGGGAGAAACCTACGAGCAGTACTTC
.,TRBJ1-2,TRBV10-2,TRBD1,CASSEIGFRTGGSSYGYTF,TGCGCCAGCAGTGAAATAGGGTTTAGAACAGGGGGCAGTAGCTATGGCTACACCTTC
.,TRBJ2-7,TRBV6-1,.,CASSELPRPSSYEQYF,TGTGCCAGCAGTGAACTGCCAAGGCCGAGCTCCTACGAGCAGTACTTC
once,TRBJ2-7,TRBV5-6,.,CASSLTLHEQYF,TGTGCCAGCAGCTTGACATTGCACGAGCAGTACTTC
.,TRBJ2-5,TRBV6-5,.,CASTGYRTQYF,TGTGCCAGCACCGGGTATAGGACCCAGTACTTC
.,TRBJ2-3,TRBV10-2,.,CASSVNSNTQYF,TGCGCCAGCAGTGTTAACTCCAATACGCAGTATTTT
.,TRBJ2-7,TRBV5-1,TRBD1,CASSRWDRDEQYF,TGCGCCAGCAGTAGGTGGGACAGGGACGAGCAGTACTTC
.,TRBJ2-5,TRBV7-2,TRBD2,CASSLATSGGARQETQYF,TGTGCCAGCAGCTTAGCAACTAGCGGGGGGGCCAGGCAAGAGACCCAGTACTTC
.,TRBJ2-5,TRBV5-1,.,CASSFQETQYF,TGCGCCAGCAGCTTCCAAGAGACCCAGTACTTC
.,TRBJ1-6,TRBV5-1,TRBD1,CASSSGDRVNSPLHF,TGCGCCAGCAGCTCGGGGGACAGGGTTAATTCACCCCTCCACTTT